The clone carrying this T cell receptor (beta chain) came up many times. Per germline, CDR1 MNHEY and CDR2 SMNVEV (reference sequence). This CDR3 has 20 amino acids. V shed 2 bases and J 4 bases; nucleotides not matched to a gene: 14. This specimen belongs to a study of regulatory T cells in long-lasting Graves disease. Study background: Graves' patients, diagnosed recently, had received antithyroid drugs under 3 months.

The time point: newly diagnosed GD, antithyroid drugs for less than 3 months. PBMCs were the source of the RNA used for TCR sequencing. Graves' disease was diagnosed by American Thyroid Association guidelines. Combining iRepertoire HTBI primers with Arm-PCR of CDR3 regions, the authors built TCR beta libraries. MiXCR, applied by TCRdb to the multiplex PCR reads, yields one record per CDR3 protein. The table has over 350,000 distinct CDR3 sequences, 13% to 15% seen once; the top ten hold approximately 17%. These data are also associated with another study on T cells in Graves' hyperthyroidism and ophthalmopathy. This second study says: Blood also held most thyroid clonotypes expanded beyond 0.001. Median prediction lead before ophthalmopathy onset was 5.5 to 7 months with the model.

The TCR sequence derives from a woman between 50 and 59 years old with Graves disease. Sequencing used peripheral blood mononuclear cells (PBMCs), obtained at new diagnosis, from a patient treated with antithyroid drugs. The J gene is TRBJ2-5, the V gene TRBV27, with 15 bases identical to TRBD2. This CDR3 is CASSLRTSGRAAGVGETQYF. As DNA, the CDR3 is TGTGCCAGCAGTTTAAGGACTAGCGGGAGGGCCGCGGGAGTTGGAGAGACCCAGTACTTC.